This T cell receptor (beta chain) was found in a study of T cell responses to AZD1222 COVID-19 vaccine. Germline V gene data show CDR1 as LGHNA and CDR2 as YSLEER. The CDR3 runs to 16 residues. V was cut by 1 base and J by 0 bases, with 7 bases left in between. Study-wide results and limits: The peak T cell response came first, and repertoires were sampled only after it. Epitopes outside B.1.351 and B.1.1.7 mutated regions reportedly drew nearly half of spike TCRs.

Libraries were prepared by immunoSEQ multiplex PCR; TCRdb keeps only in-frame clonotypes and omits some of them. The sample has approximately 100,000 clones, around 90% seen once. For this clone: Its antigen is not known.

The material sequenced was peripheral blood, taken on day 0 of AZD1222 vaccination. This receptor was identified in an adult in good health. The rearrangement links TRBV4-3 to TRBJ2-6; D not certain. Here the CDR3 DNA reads TGCGCCAGCAGCCAAGGGGGTCTCTCTGGGGCCAACGTCCTGACTTTC. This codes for CASSQGGLSGANVLTF.